The sequence of this TCR beta chain was determined in a study of OX40 agonist ivuxolimab in advanced cancers. General notes on the study: Ivuxolimab was an agonistic, fully human IgG2 monoclonal antibody directed against OX40 (CD134), a costimulatory receptor. Patients were allowed to have had prior anti-PD-1, anti-PD-L1 or anti-CTLA-4 therapy, and 40% to 45% of the dose-escalation patients had been treated with checkpoint inhibitors. Peripheral TCRbeta sequencing was intended to test whether TCR sequence diversity was altered and clonal T-cell expansion was caused by ivuxolimab. Three dose-escalation patients achieved partial responses, one with hepatocellular carcinoma and two with cutaneous melanoma. The paper reports the monotherapy dose-escalation portion (N ≈ 52 patients) of the phase I ivuxolimab trial. In the dose-escalation cohort, roughly 82% of patients were male, and the mean age was 60 years with a range of roughly 20 to 80. Of the 50 or so patients in dose escalation, approximately 20 had hepatocellular carcinoma, some 15 had melanoma, 9 had renal cell carcinoma and 9 had head and neck cancer. Intravenous ivuxolimab was administered to patients every 2 weeks at six dose levels: 0.01, 0.1, 0.3, 1.5, 3 and 10 mg/kg. Points the paper makes about the study in general: At doses of 0.1 to 3.0 mg/kg, clonal expansion of both CD4+ and CD8+ blood T cells was observed from baseline to week 6. Low levels of normalized T-cell clonal expansion were also seen in some nonresponding patients. In partial responders in the 0.1-3.0 mg/kg groups, normalized peripheral clonal expansion was found to be among the lowest, especially among CD8+ T cells. On average, CD8+ T cells showed more expanded clones than CD4+ T cells after ivuxolimab. The antigen specificity of the clonally expanded peripheral T cells was not determined.

Genomic DNA was isolated from the sorted cells so that the TCRbeta CDR3 region could be sequenced. TCRbeta CDR3 regions were sequenced using the immunoSEQ Assay. In TCRdb, the immuneACCESS table is reduced to in-frame sequences with V and J assigned. These tables do not hold every clone; where another copy was compared, an unresolved V gene accounts for under half, and the others remain unexplained. The sample includes tens of thousands of clones, with 86% observed a single time. The ten largest make up about 1.1% of the sample. Including the terminal cysteine and phenylalanine, the CDR3 comprises 12 residues. Solely the CDR3 DNA is kept, with 36 bases framed from the first base. Via the germline V gene, CDR1 is SQVTM and CDR2 ANQGSEA. V is clipped by 7 bases and J by 1 base, and the sequence between their germline boundaries is 11 bases long. This clone appeared a single time. Its binding antigen is unknown. Base quality data are lacking; no much larger clone is found one base away.

Patients with autoimmune disease history or receiving systemic immunosuppression were excluded from the trial. Peripheral blood for TCR sequencing was drawn from every dose cohort at baseline, at cycle 4 day 1 and at cycle 7 day 1. Samples came from an open-label, multicenter, first-in-human phase I dose-escalation trial of ivuxolimab. Adults with locally advanced or metastatic head and neck squamous cell, hepatocellular, melanoma or renal cell carcinoma were enrolled in the trial. CD4+ and CD8+ T cells were sorted separately from peripheral blood before TCR sequencing. Sequenced here: CD4+ or CD8+ T cells sorted from blood, sampled in a trial of the OX40 agonist ivuxolimab. The V and J genes are TRBV29-1 and TRBJ2-7, with the D gene not confidently named. This sequence was found in an adult with an advanced solid tumor such as melanoma, head and neck, liver or kidney cancer. The CDR3 reads CSASTSSYEQYF. The DNA sequence is given as TGCAGCGCCTCGACTTCTTCCTACGAGCAGTACTTC.